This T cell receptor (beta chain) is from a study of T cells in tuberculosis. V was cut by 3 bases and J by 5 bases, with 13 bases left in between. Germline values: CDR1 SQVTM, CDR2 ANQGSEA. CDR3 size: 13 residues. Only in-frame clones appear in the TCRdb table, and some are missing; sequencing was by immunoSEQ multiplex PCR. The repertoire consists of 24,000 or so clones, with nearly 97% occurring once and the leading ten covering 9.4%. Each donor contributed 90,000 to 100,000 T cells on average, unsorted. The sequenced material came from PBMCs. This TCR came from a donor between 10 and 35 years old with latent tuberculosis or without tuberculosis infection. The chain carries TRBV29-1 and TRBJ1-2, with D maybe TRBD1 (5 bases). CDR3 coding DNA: TGCAGCGTTGAGGGGGGAGTTTCATATGGCTACACCTTC. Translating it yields CSVEGGVSYGYTF.